These 18 T cell receptor beta chains were all obtained from the same sample, sequenced in a study of blood T cell repertoires in COVID-19. The data were produced by immunoSEQ multiplex PCR, yet TCRdb's version contains in-frame clones alone and is incomplete. Here the sample spans about 400,000 clones, nearly 90% being singletons. Input material: PBMCs or T cells enriched from blood (not recorded which). These receptors were obtained from a woman younger than 30 with acute COVID-19.

The chain joins TRBV29-1 to TRBJ2-1; 9 bases align to TRBD1. The germline V gene has CDR1 SQVTM and CDR2 ANQGSEA. This CDR3 contains 13 residues. Trimming removed 7 bases from V and 8 bases from J; junction bases left unmatched: 9. The CDR3 sequence: CSARDRGLDEQFF. CDR3 coding DNA: TGCAGCGCAAGAGACAGGGGGTTAGATGAGCAGTTCTTC.

The chain couples TRBV19 to TRBJ2-3, with 11 bases fitting TRBD2. V shed 9 bases and J 2 bases; nucleotides not matched to a gene: 4. Germline V lookup: CDR1 LNHDA, CDR2 SQIVND (reference sequence). The CDR3 covers 14 residues. The CDR3 DNA sequence: TGTGCCAGCGTTAGCGGGGGGGACACAGATACGCAGTATTTT. Protein sequence: CASVSGGDTDTQYF.

The rearrangement uses TRBV27 and TRBJ1-5, with TRBD1 as a possible D gene (6 bases). Germline values: CDR1 MNHEY, CDR2 SMNVEV (reference sequence). The CDR3 contains 15 residues. Trimming shortened V by 3 bases and J by 5 bases, and 14 bases separated the two germline ends. The CDR3 nucleotides read TGTGCCAGCAGTTTGGCAGGGGCCGGGTATCAGCCCCAGCATTTT. Amino acids: CASSLAGAGYQPQHF.

The V call is TRBV6-5, the J call TRBJ2-2; tentative D call: TRBD1 (6 bases). Germline lookup yields CDR1 MNHEY and CDR2 SVGAGI. V lost 6 bases and J lost 9, with 14 bases in between. The CDR3 spans 13 residues. This chain's CDR3 is CASSSRGLWELFF. CDR3 bases: TGTGCCAGCAGCAGCAGGGGATTGTGGGAGCTGTTTTTT.

V usage is TRBV7-9 and J usage is TRBJ1-6, with D perhaps matching TRBD1 (5 bases). This CDR3 region has 12 residues. V was cut by 6 bases and J by 8 bases, with 8 bases left in between. The germline V gene encodes CDR1 SEHNR and CDR2 FQNEAQ (reference sequence). CDR3 loop: CASSIGDSPLHF. The CDR3 DNA reads TGTGCCAGCAGTATAGGGGATTCACCCCTCCACTTT.

The chain joins TRBV6-5 to TRBJ1-1; D uncertain. CDR1 is MNHEY and CDR2 is SVGAGI in the germline V gene. CDR3 length equals 15 residues. Trimming took 4 bases from V and 2 from J, leaving 14 bases between them. The CDR3: CASSLRQYPNTEAFF. The CDR3 bases are TGTGCCAGCAGTTTACGTCAGTACCCTAACACTGAAGCTTTCTTT.

V gene TRBV29-1 combines with J gene TRBJ2-7; TRBD1 matches at 7 bases. CDR1 and CDR2 (germline): SQVTM, ANQGSEA. CDR3 size: 15 residues. With 1 base clipped from V and 4 bases from J, the junction kept 10 bases outside the gene matches. The CDR3 coding sequence is TGCAGCGTTGAAGGGACGGGACAGCCATTTTACGAGCAGTACTTC. Its translation: CSVEGTGQPFYEQYF.

The chain employs TRBV30 and TRBJ1-3; no firm D call. The CDR3 is made up of 15 amino acids. Trimming took 2 bases from V and 0 from J, leaving 11 bases between them. Per germline, CDR1 GTSNPN and CDR2 SVGIG (reference sequence). Written as DNA, the CDR3 is TGTGCCTGGAGTCCCCTCAGGAACTCTGGAAACACCATATATTTT. Its translation: CAWSPLRNSGNTIYF.

This chain connects TRBV5-4 to TRBJ2-7; TRBD1 matches 8 bases. The CDR3 consists of 16 residues. J lost 1 base, V lost 4 bases, and 10 bases had no gene match. From germline, CDR1 is SGHNT and CDR2 YYREEE (reference sequence). CDR3 region: CASSPRTGKASYEQYF. CDR3 nucleotides: TGTGCCAGCAGCCCCCGGACAGGGAAAGCGTCCTACGAGCAGTACTTC.

This clone was picked up one time. A junction end diverges from the germline sequence, so it may reflect a read error. The chain couples TRBV29-1 to TRBJ1-3; D gene ambiguous. The CDR3 extends over 13 amino acids. Germline V CDR1 and CDR2: SQVTM, ANQGSEA. In DNA form, the CDR3 reads TGCAGCGTGGGAGACACCTCTGAAAACACCATATATTTT. Amino acid sequence: CSVGDTSENTIYF. The full variable domain, with the rest looked up from reference TRBV29-1 and TRBJ1-3, is SAVISQKPSRDICQRGTSLTIQCQVDSQVTMMFWYRQQPGQSLTLIATANQGSEATYESGFVIDKFPISRPNLTFSTLTVSNMSPEDSSIYLCSVGDTSENTIYFGEGSWLTVV.

Points on this clone: Other DNA sequences in the same sample also yield this CDR3. The chain combines TRBV18 with TRBJ2-5; 9 positions agree with TRBD1. This CDR3 region has 13 residues. V trimming: 3 bases; J trimming: 5 bases; junction bases outside the gene matches: 1. Germline assignment: CDR1 KGHSH and CDR2 LQKENI. CDR3 sequence reads: CASSPGQGETQYF. The CDR3 bases are TGTGCCAGCTCACCGGGACAGGGTGAGACCCAGTACTTC.

In this sample, this clone turned up once. This chain links TRBV12-3 or TRBV12-4 with TRBJ2-7; no reliable D call. V lost 3 bases and J 2 bases, leaving 5 bases between the germline ends. CDR3 length: 12 residues. The DNA of the CDR3 is TGTGCCAGCAGTTTGGCCGCCTACGAGCAGTACTTC. Translating gives CASSLAAYEQYF.

The chain employs TRBV3-1 (or the pseudogene TRBV3-2) and TRBJ1-1; 7 nucleotides line up with TRBD1. Germline V gene lookup returns CDR1 LGHDT and CDR2 YNNKEL (reference sequence). This CDR3 has 13 amino acids. J gave up 2 bases and V 7 bases, and 4 bases lay outside the gene matches. In DNA, the CDR3 is TGTGCCAGCATAAGACAGGGTAACACTGAAGCTTTCTTT. This sequence encodes CASIRQGNTEAFF.

The V gene is TRBV7-2, the J gene TRBJ1-2; TRBD1 matches at 9 bases. Losses at the gene ends were 5 bases for V and 7 bases for J; bases not matched to a gene: 14. This CDR3 is 16 amino acids long. Looked up from germline, CDR1 is SGHTA and CDR2 is FQGNSA. CDR3 bases: TGTGCCAGCAGCACCAGACAGGGGGAATTTTTAGGTGGCTACACCTTC. Translating it yields CASSTRQGEFLGGYTF.

The genes are TRBV7-6 and TRBJ2-1; weak D call: TRBD2 (6 bases). Germline CDR1 is SGHVS and CDR2 is FNYEAQ. The CDR3 loop spans 15 amino acids. Trimming removed 2 bases from V and 8 bases from J, with 16 bases in between. This CDR3 reads CASSLTVGGWDEQFF. The CDR3 coding sequence is TGTGCCAGCAGCTTAACGGTCGGGGGTTGGGATGAGCAGTTCTTC.

The rearrangement links TRBV7-2 to TRBJ1-4; weak D call: TRBD1 (5 bases). The germline V gene encodes CDR1 SGHTA and CDR2 FQGNSA. The length of the CDR3 is 16 residues. Trimming cost V 5 bases and J 7 bases, with 20 bases left between them. The CDR3 sequence is CASSTEGRFVSEKLFF. The CDR3 nucleotides read TGTGCCAGCAGCACGGAGGGACGCTTCGTTAGTGAAAAACTGTTTTTT.

The V call is TRBV14, the J call TRBJ1-6; D is undetermined. Trimming left V 6 bases short and J 7 bases short, with 16 bases between. Germline V gene sequence: CDR1 SGHDN, CDR2 FVKESK. The CDR3 consists of 15 residues. The CDR3, as DNA: TGTGCCAGCAGTCCCTTGGGTCGCGGGAATTCACCCCTCCACTTT. This sequence encodes CASSPLGRGNSPLHF.

This chain links TRBV28 with TRBJ2-3; 11 bases agree with TRBD2. The length of the CDR3 is 14 residues. With 7 bases clipped from V and 5 bases from J, the junction kept 5 bases outside the gene matches. Germline lookup yields CDR1 MDHEN and CDR2 SYDVKM. For the CDR3, the DNA is TGTGCCAGCAAACTAGCGGGAGCGGAAGATACGCAGTATTTT. Protein: CASKLAGAEDTQYF.